The 23 T cell receptor beta chains listed next were all sequenced from one sample in a study of shared clonotypes between healthy human individuals (dated by TCRdb to 2020 to 2021). CD8 naive samples were obtained by positive selection for CCR7 among CD45RO-negative cells, yielding a CD45RA+CCR7+ population from which TemRA cells were excluded. Library preparation was by the immunoSEQ multiplex PCR assay. TCRdb holds this immuneACCESS table with in-frame rearrangements only. Some clones are missing; in checked studies, unresolved V genes explain under half, and the rest has no known cause. This sample gives about 2,200,000 clones in total; approximately 94% of them show up just once. Around 1.7% of the sample rests with the top ten. Sequenced sample: naive CD8+ T cells from PBMCs. The intended sense of this specimen's cell subset or site label: CD45RA+CCR7+. The receptors stem from a man aged 18 to 29 in good health. Some clones in this sample may be carry-over from other donors' samples.

V usage is TRBV10-3 and J usage is TRBJ1-1, with 8 bases fitting TRBD1. This CDR3 is built from 16 residues. The germline gives CDR1 ENHRY, CDR2 SYGVKD. V shed 7 bases, J shed 6 bases, and the junction held 16 bases outside the gene matches. DNA of the CDR3: TGTGCCATCACCCCAAGATTCGGGGACAGGTCTTCTGAAGCTTTCTTT. This translates into CAITPRFGDRSSEAFF.

This chain links TRBV27 with TRBJ1-1; 8 positions match TRBD1. V lost 0 bases, J lost 5 bases, and 11 bases stayed unmatched. The CDR3 totals 17 residues. CDR1 is MNHEY and CDR2 is SMNVEV in the germline V gene (reference sequence). This CDR3 is CASSLSTGTGLFTEAFF. As DNA, the CDR3 is TGTGCCAGCAGTTTATCAACCGGGACAGGTCTTTTTACTGAAGCTTTCTTT.

The J gene is TRBJ2-1, the V gene TRBV11-2; tentatively, D is TRBD2 (5 bases). Germline CDR1 SGHAT, CDR2 FQNNGV. V dropped 3 bases and J dropped 2 bases, with 11 bases sitting between them. CDR3 length equals 15 residues. The CDR3 reads CASSFTSNPYNEQFF. DNA of the CDR3: TGTGCCAGCAGCTTTACTAGTAACCCCTACAATGAGCAGTTCTTC. Combining the CDR3 with reference TRBV11-2 and TRBJ2-1 gives the whole variable domain EAGVAQSPRYKIIEKRQSVAFWCNPISGHATLYWYQQILGQGPKLLIQFQNNGVVDDSQLPKDRFSAERLKGVDSTLKIQPAKLEDSAVYLCASSFTSNPYNEQFFGPGTRLTVL.

The chain is built from TRBV5-1 and TRBJ1-1, with a possible D match to TRBD1 (5 bases). Trimming cost V 4 bases and J 3 bases, with 13 bases left between them. Germline V gene lookup returns CDR1 SGHRS and CDR2 YFSETQ. The CDR3 is made up of 14 amino acids. CDR3 sequence reads: CASSPGRGHTEAFF. Written as DNA, the CDR3 is TGCGCCAGCAGCCCGGGACGAGGTCACACTGAAGCTTTCTTT.

This clone has only one observation. The J gene is TRBJ1-5, the V gene TRBV19; D is undetermined. Trimming took off 5 bases at V and 2 bases at J, with 16 bases between the two ends. CDR3 length: 16 residues. Germline V gene sequence: CDR1 LNHDA, CDR2 SQIVND (reference sequence). CDR3 DNA: TGTGCCAGTAGTCTATGGCCTGACTACCGCAATCAGCCCCAGCATTTT. Translation: CASSLWPDYRNQPQHF.

The chain recombines TRBV4-3 with TRBJ2-7; 8 nucleotides match TRBD2. This CDR3 has 17 residues. V dropped 3 bases and J dropped 0; count of bases not matched to a gene: 10. Germline V gene sequence: CDR1 LGHNA, CDR2 YSLEER. As DNA, the CDR3 is TGCGCCAGCAGCCAGACTAGCGTCCTAGCATACTCCTACGAGCAGTACTTC. It yields the protein CASSQTSVLAYSYEQYF.

The chain carries TRBV15 and TRBJ2-5; D may be TRBD2 (6 bases). This CDR3 region has 17 residues. Trimming took off 7 bases at V and 6 bases at J, with 27 bases between the two ends. CDR1 and CDR2 (germline): LNHNV, YYDKDF (reference sequence). CDR3: CATTMPVGREVTQTQYF. In DNA, the CDR3 is TGTGCCACCACCATGCCCGTGGGCAGGGAGGTCACGCAGACCCAGTACTTC.

J is TRBJ1-5 and V is TRBV30, with TRBD1 as a possible D gene (6 bases). The CDR3 is 12 residues long. Germline loops: CDR1 GTSNPN, CDR2 SVGIG (reference sequence). The V gene lost 2 bases and the J gene lost 11 bases, with 13 bases spanning the gap. DNA of the CDR3: TGTGCCTGGAGTTACGGGTCAGGGGCCCAGCATTTT. As protein: CAWSYGSGAQHF.

The chain is built from TRBV9 and TRBJ2-2, with 10 bases aligning to TRBD2. This CDR3 is 16 amino acids long. V gave up 3 bases and J gave up 11 bases; unmatched junction bases: 13. The V gene's germline CDR1 is SGDLS and CDR2 YYNGEE. The DNA for the CDR3 is TGTGCCAGCAGCGGGCCGACTAGCGGGTCCTTTATTGAGCTGTTTTTT. This translates into CASSGPTSGSFIELFF.

The chain couples TRBV27 to TRBJ2-7; 9 nucleotides align to TRBD1. The CDR3 contains 15 residues. The V gene end was trimmed by 4 bases and the J gene end by 2 bases; junction bases not matched to a gene: 6. Germline V gives CDR1 MNHEY, CDR2 SMNVEV (reference sequence). CDR3 nucleotide sequence: TGTGCCAGCAGTTCCCGGGACAGGGACCCCTACGAGCAGTACTTC. Its translation: CASSSRDRDPYEQYF.

The V call is TRBV18, the J call TRBJ1-4, with D perhaps TRBD1 (6 bases). This CDR3 is built from 15 residues. Germline V lookup: CDR1 KGHSH, CDR2 LQKENI. Trimming left V 2 bases short and J 9 bases short, with 16 bases between. In nucleotides, the CDR3 is TGTGCCAGCTCACCAGCGGGGGGCCAATATCAAAAACTGTTTTTT. This sequence encodes CASSPAGGQYQKLFF. Drawing the rest from reference TRBV18 and TRBJ1-4, the complete variable domain is NAGVMQNPRHLVRRRGQEARLRCSPMKGHSHVYWYRQLPEEGLKFMVYLQKENIIDESGMPKERFSAEFPKEGPSILRIQQVVRGDSAAYFCASSPAGGQYQKLFFGSGTQLSVL.

The chain employs TRBV28 and TRBJ1-5; 12 bases fit TRBD1. The germline CDR1 and CDR2 sequences are MDHEN and SYDVKM. V lost 7 bases and J lost 3; bases outside the gene matches: 7. The CDR3 loop spans 16 amino acids. CDR3 in DNA: TGTGCCAGCACCCTGGGACAGGGGGCGGCCAATCAGCCCCAGCATTTT. Protein product: CASTLGQGAANQPQHF.

This rearrangement joins TRBV9 to TRBJ2-6, with D tentatively TRBD1 (5 bases). Germline V gene data show CDR1 as SGDLS and CDR2 as YYNGEE. The CDR3 runs 19 residues. V was pared by 3 bases and J by 2 bases, with 21 bases between. For the CDR3, the DNA is TGTGCCAGCAGCGGACTCCCCAGGGTTGTGGTTACTGGGGCCAACGTCCTGACTTTC. Its protein product is CASSGLPRVVVTGANVLTF.

V and J are TRBV9 and TRBJ2-5, with 10 nucleotides matching TRBD2. V dropped 0 bases and J dropped 3; count of bases not matched to a gene: 5. This CDR3 has 16 residues. Germline V gene lookup returns CDR1 SGDLS and CDR2 YYNGEE. The CDR3 DNA is TGTGCCAGCAGCGTAGAAGGAAGCGGGAGGGAAGAGACCCAGTACTTC. It translates to CASSVEGSGREETQYF.

The V gene is TRBV19, the J gene TRBJ2-2; 9 bases agree with TRBD1. The CDR3 has 15 amino acids. V lost 5 bases, J lost 5 bases, and 6 bases stayed unmatched. Germline lookup yields CDR1 LNHDA and CDR2 SQIVND (reference sequence). CDR3 bases: TGTGCCAGTAGTCTCTACAGGGGGCCAACCGGGGAGCTGTTTTTT. Its protein product is CASSLYRGPTGELFF.

The rearrangement links TRBV19 to TRBJ1-1, with 8 bases matching TRBD1. The CDR3 is 17 residues long. Per germline, CDR1 LNHDA and CDR2 SQIVND (reference sequence). The V and J ends lost 6 bases and 2 bases, in that order; junction bases with no gene match: 14. The CDR3 sequence: CASSDPFMTGENTEAFF. The CDR3 region has the DNA TGTGCCAGTAGCGACCCCTTTATGACAGGGGAAAACACTGAAGCTTTCTTT.

This chain links TRBV27 with TRBJ2-2; no clear D. CDR3 size: 14 residues. CDR1 is MNHEY, CDR2 SMNVEV, per germline (reference sequence). V lost 5 bases and J lost 3, with 10 bases in between. This CDR3 reads CASSDYGYTGELFF. In DNA form, the CDR3 reads TGTGCCAGCAGTGATTATGGATACACCGGGGAGCTGTTTTTT.

This clone appeared a few times. This chain joins TRBV18 and TRBJ1-1; D gene unclear. CDR1 and CDR2 (germline): KGHSH, LQKENI. The length of the CDR3 is 14 residues. V shed 2 bases and J shed 1 base, with 8 bases lying between them. CDR3 protein: CASSPSGSNTEAFF. In DNA, the CDR3 is TGTGCCAGCTCACCATCCGGGTCGAACACTGAAGCTTTCTTT.

The chain combines TRBV27 with TRBJ1-2, with 10 positions matching TRBD1. There are 18 residues in the CDR3. The germline V gene has CDR1 MNHEY and CDR2 SMNVEV (reference sequence). The V segment lost 5 bases and the J segment 5 bases; nucleotides outside the gene matches: 17. The CDR3 loop is CASSLLGLTGGAGYGYTF. The CDR3 nucleotides read TGTGCCAGCAGTCTCCTAGGGCTGACAGGGGGCGCGGGGTATGGCTACACCTTC.

V gene TRBV19 combines with J gene TRBJ1-5; 8 nucleotides agree with TRBD1. The CDR3 loop spans 15 amino acids. The germline V gene has CDR1 LNHDA and CDR2 SQIVND (reference sequence). V dropped 8 bases and J dropped 0; count of bases not matched to a gene: 6. This CDR3 is CASLGQGYSNQPQHF. The CDR3 region has the DNA TGTGCCAGTCTTGGACAGGGTTATAGCAATCAGCCCCAGCATTTT.

The chain employs TRBV27 and TRBJ2-4; D unresolved. The CDR3 totals 17 residues. Between the trimmed V and J ends, which lost 2 bases and 0 bases, there was a span of 14 bases. Germline CDR1 is MNHEY and CDR2 is SMNVEV (reference sequence). The CDR3 region has the DNA TGTGCCAGCAGTTTAAGGGAAGGACCACTAGCCAAAAACATTCAGTACTTC. Its protein is CASSLREGPLAKNIQYF.

The sample holds a few counts of this clone. The J gene is TRBJ2-7, the V gene TRBV7-9; D may be TRBD2 (5 bases). This CDR3 comprises 13 residues. Germline CDR1 and CDR2: SEHNR and FQNEAQ (reference sequence). V was trimmed by 5 bases and J by 1 base, leaving 9 bases between them. The CDR3 bases are TGTGCCAGCAGCGAAAGGACTTCCTACGAGCAGTACTTC. Protein product: CASSERTSYEQYF.

The J gene is TRBJ1-1, the V gene TRBV6-1; 8 nucleotides agree with TRBD1. The CDR3 is 17 residues long. V trimming: 0 bases; J trimming: 0 bases; junction bases outside the gene matches: 6. Per germline, CDR1 MNHNS and CDR2 SASEGT. The CDR3 DNA is TGTGCCAGCAGTGAAGCTCCAGGGGGCTGGGTGAACACTGAAGCTTTCTTT. Translated: CASSEAPGGWVNTEAFF.